This T cell receptor beta chain is from a study of T-cell reconstitution after alpha-beta-depleted transplantation in children. Unique molecular identifiers were used to barcode this TCRbeta library. TCRdb independently ran MiXCR on the PCR reads; one entry per CDR3 protein. The sample includes over 550,000 distinct CDR3 sequences, roughly 10% seen only once; the top ten take about 4%. This TCR was recovered from a human donor who donated a stem cell graft to a child with acute myeloid leukemia. The specimen comprised PBMCs from the stem cell graft donor, sampled from the stem cell graft.

The chain's CDR3 is CASTSTEQETQYF. As DNA, the CDR3 is TGTGCCAGCACCTCTACAGAACAAGAGACCCAGTACTTC. The genes are TRBV6-1 and TRBJ2-5, with no clear D. CDR3 size: 13 residues. V lost 7 bases to trimming and J lost 2 bases, with 11 bases between them. Germline V gives CDR1 MNHNS, CDR2 SASEGT.